This record concerns one T cell receptor beta chain sequence. The antigen remains undetermined. Distinct nucleotide sequences in the sample also encode this CDR3. Produced via immunoSEQ multiplex PCR; TCRdb's table is partial and in-frame only. The sample holds approximately 89,000 clones, 90% to 95% seen once. This sample was taken from a study of graft-versus-host responses after intestinal transplantation. Turning to the study itself: Recipients obtained multivisceral, liver-intestinal, or isolated intestinal transplants. Anti-thymocyte globulin served as induction for all recipients, who then took tacrolimus and steroids for about three years. Study-level results: Detected in recipient marrow were GvH clones, some of which were first observed in ileum or blood.

After removal of 5 bases from V and 5 bases from J, the junction contained 1 base not matched to a gene. Looked up from germline, CDR1 is GTSNPN and CDR2 is SVGIG (reference sequence). The CDR3 extends over 11 amino acids. This sequence was found in a human donor who received an intestinal transplant. V gene TRBV30 combines with J gene TRBJ2-7; 9 bases are shared with TRBD1. The source was unstimulated CD4+ T cells sorted from spleen or lymph node cells, collected before intestinal transplant. In DNA form, the CDR3 reads TGTGCCTGGGACAGGGGGAACGAGCAGTACTTC. As protein: CAWDRGNEQYF. The variable domain in full, with the rest retrieved from reference TRBV30 and TRBJ2-7, is SQTIHQWPATLVQPVGSPLSLECTVEGTSNPNLYWYRQAAGRGLQLLFYSVGIGQISSEVPQNLSASRPQDRQFILSSKKLLLSDSGFYLCAWDRGNEQYFGPGTRLTVT.